This T cell receptor beta chain derives from a study of glioma-infiltrating T cells after dendritic cell vaccination. At the level of the study: Autologous tumor lysate was loaded overnight onto monocyte-derived dendritic cells grown approximately 7 days with IL-4 and GM-CSF.

Germline values: CDR1 LGHNA, CDR2 YNFKEQ. The CDR3 covers 14 residues. V lost 0 bases, J lost 2 bases, and 8 bases lay in between. Time point defined: after dendritic cell vaccination, including at tumor progression/relapse. Only patients with spare fresh-frozen tumor and over two years of follow-up were included. This clone occurred once. TCRB CDR3 was amplified from 2 ug genomic DNA or less. The PCR used 60 V beta and 13 J beta primers. Clones were sequenced by immunoSEQ multiplex PCR, and TCRdb holds only the in-frame ones, with some missing. The profile shows tens of thousands of clones, roughly 77% of them singletons.

This specimen consisted of blood, obtained after dendritic cell vaccination. This TCR was recovered from a human donor with glioblastoma. The chain uses TRBV4-2 and TRBJ2-7; D possibly corresponds to TRBD2 (5 bases). The CDR3 DNA reads as TGTGCCAGCAGCCAAGATATGGGAGCCTACGAGCAGTACTTC. Translated, it gives CASSQDMGAYEQYF.